The 25 T cell receptor beta chains presented below share a single source sample, sequenced in a study of blood T cells in healthy people across ages. The use of a sample-barcoded 5' primer and a J-beta primer mix characterized a second PCR of roughly 7 to 11 cycles. TCRdb reprocessed the 5' RACE reads with MiXCR, giving one entry per CDR3 protein. The repertoire holds around 800,000 distinct CDR3 sequences, around half seen once, with around 18% in the top ten. Sequencing input: blood. These receptor sequences come from a man older than 75 in good health.

The rearrangement joins TRBV23-1 to TRBJ1-4; unclear D gene. TRBV23-1 is an ORF; its function is uncertain. V was trimmed by 1 base and J by 8 bases, leaving 8 bases between them. The CDR3 has 13 residues. This CDR3 is CASSQWMGEKLFF. The CDR3 coding sequence is TGCGCCAGCAGTCAATGGATGGGGGAAAAACTGTTTTTT.

V gene TRBV12-3 or TRBV12-4 combines with J gene TRBJ2-1; D gene uncertain. CDR3 length: 9 residues. The CDR3 DNA sequence: TGTGTCCTACCGAGAGAGCAGTTCTTC. Translated, it gives CVLPREQFF.

This clonotype was detected a few times. The chain couples TRBV6-2 or TRBV6-3 to TRBJ2-7, with D unresolved. Germline assignment: CDR1 MNHEY and CDR2 SVGEGT. The CDR3 consists of 14 residues. The V end lost 6 bases, the J end lost 4 bases, and 16 bases lay between the germline ends. The CDR3 coding sequence is TGTGCCAGCAGCCTTGACCCATTAGAATACGAGCAGTACTTC. The encoded protein is CASSLDPLEYEQYF.

This clonotype has a single count. At one end the junction does not follow the germline gene, possibly because of a read error. CDR3 nucleotide sequence: TGTGCCAGCAAAAATGAAGAGACCCGGTACTTC. This sequence encodes CASKNEETRYF. V usage is TRBV2 and J usage is TRBJ2-5; no definite D call. Germline V lookup: CDR1 SNHLY, CDR2 FYNNEI. The CDR3 contains 11 residues. The full variable domain, its missing parts supplied by reference TRBV2 and TRBJ2-5, is EPEVTQTPSHQVTQMGQEVILRCVPISNHLYFYWYRQILGQKVEFLVSFYNNEISEKSEIFDDQFSVERPDGSNFTLKIRSTKLEDSAMYFCASKNEETRYFGPGTRLLVL.

In this sample, this clonotype turned up a few times. The chain is built from TRBV20-1 and TRBJ2-1, with D possibly matching TRBD2 (6 bases). V lost 0 bases and J 12 bases, leaving 9 bases between the germline ends. The length of the CDR3 is 11 residues. CDR1 and CDR2 from the germline V gene are DFQATT and SNEGSKA (reference sequence). CDR3 in DNA: TGCAGTGCTAGAGATGGGGAGGCGCAGTTCTTC. It codes for CSARDGEAQFF.

The chain couples TRBV7-2 to TRBJ1-1, with D perhaps TRBD1 (5 bases). Germline CDR1 reads SGHTA; CDR2 reads FQGNSA. The CDR3 is 14 amino acids. The V end was cut by 4 bases, the J end by 8 bases, with 17 bases between. The CDR3 bases are TGTGCCAGCAGCTCCGTAGGGTCCGGACAAGAAGCTTTCTTT. This translates into CASSSVGSGQEAFF.

The sample holds a few counts of this clonotype. This chain joins TRBV12-3 or TRBV12-4 and TRBJ2-5; TRBD2 matches at 8 bases. The CDR3 consists of 14 residues. V was clipped by 4 bases and J by 4 bases; unmatched bases: 5. CDR3 nucleotide sequence: TGTGCCAGCAGTTCGGGACTAGGTGTAGAGACCCAGTACTTC. Translating gives CASSSGLGVETQYF.

The V gene is TRBV7-2, the J gene TRBJ2-7, with no clear D. V was pared by 1 base and J by 2 bases, with 15 bases between. The CDR3 extends over 16 amino acids. Germline CDR1 is SGHTA and CDR2 is FQGNSA. The CDR3 DNA sequence: TGTGCCAGCAGCTTAGTTCTTAGAATTGGGGCCTACGAGCAGTACTTC. Residues: CASSLVLRIGAYEQYF.

This clonotype was seen repeatedly, ten times or more. The chain links TRBV6-4 to TRBJ1-4; the D is unclear. This CDR3 has 12 amino acids. Trimming took 4 bases from V and 5 from J, leaving 5 bases between them. Per germline, CDR1 MRHNA and CDR2 SNTAGT. The CDR3 region is CASSGANEKLFF. CDR3 nucleotide sequence: TGTGCCAGCAGTGGGGCCAATGAAAAACTGTTTTTT.

In this sample, this clonotype turned up many times. This chain links TRBV14 with TRBJ2-1, with 7 positions matching TRBD1. Looked up from germline, CDR1 is SGHDN and CDR2 is FVKESK. With V trimmed by 6 bases and J by 10 bases, 12 bases remained unmatched. The CDR3 loop spans 14 amino acids. The chain's CDR3 is CASRPTITGDEQFF. The CDR3 DNA reads as TGTGCCAGCAGGCCTACAATAACAGGGGACGAGCAGTTCTTC.

V gene TRBV4-1 combines with J gene TRBJ1-1; 8 bases agree with TRBD1. Trimming took 0 bases from V and 3 from J; bases not matched to a gene: 6. The CDR3 has 16 amino acids. CDR1 and CDR2 (germline): MGHRA, YSYEKL. The CDR3 coding sequence is TGCGCCAGCAGCCAAGATCCCGGACAGGGACACACTGAAGCTTTCTTT. Translated: CASSQDPGQGHTEAFF.

This clonotype showed up just a few times. The chain employs TRBV7-9 and TRBJ2-3; D gene uncertain. CDR3 length: 13 residues. The germline V gene has CDR1 SEHNR and CDR2 FQNEAQ (reference sequence). V lost 5 bases and J 6 bases, leaving 12 bases between the germline ends. The CDR3 protein is CASSVNGVDTQYF. CDR3 coding DNA: TGTGCCAGCAGCGTAAATGGTGTGGATACGCAGTATTTT.

The chain recombines TRBV11-2 with TRBJ2-1, with 9 bases matching TRBD2. The CDR3 has 17 residues. V gave up 3 bases and J gave up 7 bases; unmatched junction bases: 13. Germline lookup yields CDR1 SGHAT and CDR2 FQNNGV. In DNA, the CDR3 is TGTGCCAGCAGCTTCGTCTTGGGTCGCGGGAGGGGTAATGAGCAGTTCTTC. This encodes CASSFVLGRGRGNEQFF.

V gene TRBV5-1 combines with J gene TRBJ2-7; D is ambiguous. The germline gives CDR1 SGHRS, CDR2 YFSETQ. Trimming took off 0 bases at V and 6 bases at J, with 13 bases between the two ends. The CDR3 loop spans 14 amino acids. The CDR3 here is CASSLGTHFGEQYF. The CDR3 region has the DNA TGCGCCAGCAGCTTGGGTACACATTTCGGCGAGCAGTACTTC.

CDR3 loop: CASSVDVFYEQYF. The CDR3 DNA reads TGCGCCAGCAGCGTGGACGTCTTCTACGAGCAGTACTTC. The chain recombines TRBV5-1 with TRBJ2-4; D is undetermined. Judging by the DNA end, TRBJ2-7 fits better; the J call may be wrong. CDR1 and CDR2 (germline): SGHRS, YFSETQ. The CDR3 totals 13 residues.

The chain uses TRBV10-3 and TRBJ1-1; D gene ambiguous. This CDR3 is built from 13 residues. With 2 bases removed from V and 4 bases from J, the gap between germline ends came to 8 bases. CDR1 and CDR2 (germline): ENHRY, SYGVKD. The CDR3 DNA is TGTGCCATCAGTGAGGTAATAGGCACTGAAGCTTTCTTT. Protein: CAISEVIGTEAFF.

This clonotype appeared many times. The chain carries TRBV3-1 and TRBJ2-1; D possibly corresponds to TRBD2 (5 bases). V lost 5 bases, J lost 6 bases, and 11 bases lay in between. The CDR3 is made up of 13 amino acids. Germline V lookup: CDR1 LGHDT, CDR2 YNNKEL (reference sequence). CDR3 coding DNA: TGTGCCAGCAGCAATAACCGGGGCAATGAGCAGTTCTTC. This gives the protein CASSNNRGNEQFF.

This clonotype was seen a few times. The rearrangement uses TRBV27 and TRBJ2-7, with D tentatively TRBD2 (5 bases). The CDR3 runs 15 residues. V lost 5 bases, J lost 4 bases, and 18 bases lay in between. Looked up from germline, CDR1 is MNHEY and CDR2 is SMNVEV (reference sequence). The DNA of the CDR3 is TGTGCCAGCAGTAAAATTTATCCCGGGGAGTACGAGCAGTACTTC. Protein sequence: CASSKIYPGEYEQYF.

This clonotype was detected ten times or more. The chain joins TRBV5-1 to TRBJ2-7; 7 bases fit TRBD1. Losses at the gene ends were 6 bases for V and 5 bases for J; bases not matched to a gene: 2. The CDR3 is 11 amino acids. The V gene's germline CDR1 is SGHRS and CDR2 YFSETQ. In DNA form, the CDR3 reads TGCGCCAGCACCGACAGGGACGAGCAGTACTTC. Translation gives CASTDRDEQYF.

Worth noting for this clonotype: With a much larger clone just one base away, this may be a read error. The chain carries TRBV28 and TRBJ2-5; possible D gene TRBD2, 5 bases. V lost 4 bases to trimming and J lost 11 bases, with 23 bases between them. Per the germline V gene, CDR1 is MDHEN and CDR2 is SYDVKM. CDR3 length equals 15 residues. The CDR3 loop reads CASSWGLAYYNEQYF. For the CDR3, the DNA is TGTGCCAGCAGTTGGGGTCTAGCCTACTACAATGAGCAGTACTTC.

This chain links TRBV29-1 with TRBJ2-1; 8 bases align to TRBD2. V was pared by 5 bases and J by 1 base, with 4 bases of the junction left unmatched. The CDR3 sequence is 14 residues long. The V gene's germline CDR1 is SQVTM and CDR2 ANQGSEA. The DNA of the CDR3 is TGCAGCGTTACTCTAGCGGGTTCCTACAATGAGCAGTTCTTC. This sequence encodes CSVTLAGSYNEQFF.

The chain employs TRBV28 and TRBJ2-3; D perhaps matches TRBD1 (6 bases). Between the trimmed V and J ends, which lost 2 bases and 2 bases, there was a span of 11 bases. Germline V gives CDR1 MDHEN, CDR2 SYDVKM. This CDR3 contains 15 residues. CDR3 residues: CASSLGGHDTDTQYF. The CDR3 nucleotides are TGTGCCAGCAGTTTAGGGGGACACGACACAGATACGCAGTATTTT. Looking up the rest from reference TRBV28 and TRBJ2-3 gives the full variable domain: DVKVTQSSRYLVKRTGEKVFLECVQDMDHENMFWYRQDPGLGLRLIYFSYDVKMKEKGDIPEGYSVSREKKERFSLILESASTNQTSMYLCASSLGGHDTDTQYFGPGTRLTVL.

V is TRBV28 and J is TRBJ1-1; D is unresolved. Germline CDR1 reads MDHEN; CDR2 reads SYDVKM. CDR3 length: 12 residues. Between the trimmed V and J ends, which lost 6 bases and 8 bases, there was a span of 13 bases. CDR3 in DNA: TGTGCCAGCAGAACCCCGTATAGAGAAGCTTTCTTT. This encodes CASRTPYREAFF.

This clonotype was observed a handful of times. The chain combines TRBV2 with TRBJ2-1; D may be TRBD1 or TRBD2 (5 bases each). CDR3 length: 18 residues. V lost 6 bases and J 2 bases, leaving 23 bases between the germline ends. CDR1 is SNHLY and CDR2 is FYNNEI in the germline V gene. The CDR3 sequence is CASSKPAYWDQTYNEQFF. CDR3 sequence (DNA): TGTGCCAGCAGCAAACCAGCTTATTGGGACCAGACCTACAATGAGCAGTTCTTC.

The V call is TRBV4-3, the J call TRBJ2-7; D not resolved. V lost 3 bases, J lost 6 bases, and 12 bases lay in between. The CDR3 consists of 13 residues. Germline assignment: CDR1 LGHNA and CDR2 YSLEER. The CDR3 is CASSQVFGIEQYF. CDR3 nucleotide sequence: TGCGCCAGCAGCCAGGTGTTTGGAATCGAGCAGTACTTC.